This TCR beta chain was captured in a study of identical twins. Study-wide results and caveats: A cross-sectional statistical analysis, not follow-up of the same donors, supported the conclusions. Whereas memory repertoires showed no such difference, abundant cord blood beta clonotypes carried fewer insertions.

Template switching, a step in the protocol, added a universal primer site, and cDNA carried unique molecular identifiers. TCRdb redid the calling of the 5' RACE reads with MiXCR, one entry per CDR3 protein. This table holds around 480,000 distinct CDR3 sequences, 12% to 15% found once. Comment on this clonotype: Antigen unknown.

Trimming took off 3 bases at V and 4 bases at J, with 7 bases between the two ends. The CDR3 is made up of 12 amino acids. These same records also appear under a second study, on yellow fever vaccine responses in identical twins. That paper notes: Twins reportedly mounted vaccine T cell responses that seemed partly convergent, partly personalized.

The sample comprised CD4+ T cells sorted from blood. This chain uses TRBV12-3 or TRBV12-4 with TRBJ2-7; a weak D match, TRBD1 (5 bases). The receptor was isolated from a woman between 18 and 29 years old in good health. The CDR3 spells CASSFRQYEQYF. The CDR3 nucleotides are TGTGCCAGCAGTTTTAGACAGTACGAGCAGTACTTC.